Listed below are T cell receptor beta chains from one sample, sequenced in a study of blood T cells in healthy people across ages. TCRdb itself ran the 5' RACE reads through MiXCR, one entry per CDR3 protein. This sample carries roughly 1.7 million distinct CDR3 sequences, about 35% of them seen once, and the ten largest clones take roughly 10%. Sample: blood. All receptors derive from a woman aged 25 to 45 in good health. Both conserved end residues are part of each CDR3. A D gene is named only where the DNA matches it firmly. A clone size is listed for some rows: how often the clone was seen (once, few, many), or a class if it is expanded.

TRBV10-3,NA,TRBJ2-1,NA,TGTGCCACTTGGACAGAGGACAATGAGCAGTTCTTC,CATWTEDNEQFF
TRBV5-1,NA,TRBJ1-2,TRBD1,TGCGCCAGCAGCTTCGGGGACAGGGGGCAGTACTATGGCTACACCTTC,CASSFGDRGQYYGYTF
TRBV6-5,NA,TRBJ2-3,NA,TGTGCCAGCAGTTATTCGACGACAGCTAGCACAGATACGCAGTATTTT,CASSYSTTASTDTQYF
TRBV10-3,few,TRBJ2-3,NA,TGTGCCATCAGTGAGCCCTCCAGGCCGGATTCTAGCACAGATACGCAGTATTTT,CAISEPSRPDSSTDTQYF
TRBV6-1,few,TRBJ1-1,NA,TGTGCCACCTCGAGAGGGGCCGGGAACACTGAAGCTTTCTTT,CATSRGAGNTEAFF
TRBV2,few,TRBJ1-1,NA,TGTGCCAGCAGTGAATCGGACACACCTAACACTGAAGCTTTCTTT,CASSESDTPNTEAFF
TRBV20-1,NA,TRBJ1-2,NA,TGCAGTGCTAGAGACAACGCAGACTTCTATGGCTACACCTTC,CSARDNADFYGYTF
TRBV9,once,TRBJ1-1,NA,TGTGCCAGCAGCGTACGCAGGGCCGGCACTGAAGCTTTCTTT,CASSVRRAGTEAFF
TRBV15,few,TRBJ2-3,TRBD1,TGTGCCACCAGCAGCAGGGGGCGAGGAAACACAGATACGCAGTATTTT,CATSSRGRGNTDTQYF
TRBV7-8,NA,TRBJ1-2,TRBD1,TGTGCCAGCAGCCTTACAGGGGGCGCGGGTTGTGGCTACACCTTC,CASSLTGGAGCGYTF
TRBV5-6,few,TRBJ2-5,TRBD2,TGTGCCAGCAGCTTGGTCGGGAGGGCCAGGGAGACCCAGTACTTC,CASSLVGRARETQYF